Below, 30 T cell receptor beta chains from the same sample are listed, as sequenced in a study of blood T cells in healthy people across ages. Sample-barcoded 5' priming and a J-beta primer mix drove a second PCR of 7 to 11 cycles. TCRdb processed the 5' RACE reads anew with MiXCR; each CDR3 protein has one entry. The sample has some 690,000 distinct CDR3 sequences, 22% seen once. Sequencing was done on a sample of blood. The receptors stem from a man in his sixties or seventies in good health.

The genes are TRBV5-1 and TRBJ2-5; TRBD2 matches 10 bases. The germline V gene encodes CDR1 SGHRS and CDR2 YFSETQ. This CDR3 contains 17 residues. V shed 4 bases, J shed 5 bases, and the junction held 14 bases outside the gene matches. CDR3 loop: CASSLRLAGLKGETQYF. In DNA form, the CDR3 reads TGCGCCAGCAGCCTAAGACTAGCGGGCCTAAAGGGGGAGACCCAGTACTTC.

Turning to this clonotype: A much larger clone lies one base from this, so it may be a read error. This rearrangement joins TRBV7-9 to TRBJ2-3, with D hard to call. The CDR3 length is 12 residues. Germline assignment: CDR1 SEHNR and CDR2 FQNEAQ (reference sequence). Written as DNA, the CDR3 is TGTGCCAGCAGCTTCGGAACAGATACGCTGTATTTT. This sequence encodes CASSFGTDTLYF.

This chain joins TRBV21-1 and TRBJ1-1. TRBV21-1 is labeled a pseudogene. The CDR3 spans 12 residues. CDR3 protein: CASSKAGRMTFF. As DNA, the CDR3 is TGTGCCAGCAGCAAAGCGGGCAGGATGACTTTCTTT.

This rearrangement joins TRBV11-2 to TRBJ2-7, with a tentative D call TRBD1 (6 bases). TRBJ2-5 explains the end of the DNA better; the J call may be wrong. This CDR3 is built from 15 residues. Germline CDR1 and CDR2: SGHAT and FQNNGV. The CDR3 region is CASSLEYYQGETQYF. CDR3 nucleotide sequence: TGTGCCAGCAGCTTAGAATACTACCAGGGGGAGACCCAGTACTTC.

This clonotype appeared a few times. The chain has TRBV15 and TRBJ2-7; 9 nucleotides agree with TRBD1. J lost 2 bases, V lost 2 bases, and 7 bases had no gene match. The CDR3 sequence is 16 residues long. Germline CDR1 reads LNHNV; CDR2 reads YYDKDF (reference sequence). Here the CDR3 reads CATSRSGTGKTYEQYF. The CDR3 DNA is TGTGCCACCAGCAGAAGTGGGACAGGGAAGACCTACGAGCAGTACTTC.

V and J are TRBV6-2 or TRBV6-3 and TRBJ2-3; 10 nucleotides align to TRBD2. The CDR3 sequence is 17 residues long. CDR1 and CDR2 (germline): MNHEY, SVGEGT. V dropped 6 bases and J dropped 0; count of bases not matched to a gene: 9. This chain's CDR3 is CASSPFLAGESTDTQYF. The CDR3 DNA is TGTGCCAGCAGCCCCTTCCTAGCGGGGGAGAGCACAGATACGCAGTATTTT.

This clonotype was picked up a small number of times. The J gene is TRBJ1-3, the V gene TRBV6-4, with D perhaps matching TRBD1 (5 bases). The CDR3 is 17 residues long. Germline CDR1 is MRHNA and CDR2 is SNTAGT. V shed 2 bases and J shed 0 bases, with 14 bases lying between them. The CDR3: CASSDGYRIHSGNTIYF. CDR3 nucleotide sequence: TGTGCCAGCAGTGACGGTTACAGGATCCACTCTGGAAACACCATATATTTT.

This clonotype was seen a few times. V gene TRBV10-3 combines with J gene TRBJ2-7, with D maybe TRBD1 (5 bases). The germline CDR1 and CDR2 sequences are ENHRY and SYGVKD. The V and J ends lost 6 bases and 5 bases respectively, with 11 bases between them. The CDR3 spans 12 residues. The CDR3 nucleotides read TGTGCCATCAGCCCCCTAGGGGACGAGCAGTACTTC. Translating it yields CAISPLGDEQYF.

This clonotype was counted only a few times. The rearrangement uses TRBV6-6 and TRBJ2-5; 13 nucleotides agree with TRBD2. With the DNA end fitting TRBJ2-1 better, the J assignment may be wrong. CDR1 is MNHNY and CDR2 is SVGAGI in the germline V gene (reference sequence). The CDR3 spans 14 residues. CDR3 DNA: TGTGCCAGCAGAGGGACTAGCGGGGTCGATGAGCAGTTCTTC. Encoded protein: CASRGTSGVDEQFF.

The V gene is TRBV15, the J gene TRBJ1-4; 8 bases line up with TRBD1. Germline CDR1 is LNHNV and CDR2 is YYDKDF (reference sequence). V shed 1 base and J 5 bases; nucleotides not matched to a gene: 3. The CDR3 spans 15 residues. The CDR3 DNA reads TGTGCCACCAGCAGAGCCACAGGGGGAAATGAAAAACTGTTTTTT. This translates into CATSRATGGNEKLFF.

The gene calls are TRBV7-8 and TRBJ2-4, with D perhaps TRBD2 (6 bases). The CDR3 covers 19 residues. Germline lookup yields CDR1 SGHVS and CDR2 FQNEAQ. V was pared by 2 bases and J by 2 bases, with 22 bases between. This CDR3 is CASSLSQVGGRSTKNIQYF. In nucleotides, the CDR3 is TGTGCCAGCAGCTTATCCCAGGTCGGAGGGAGGTCGACCAAAAACATTCAGTACTTC.

This chain connects TRBV7-9 to TRBJ2-1; TRBD1 agrees at 8 bases. The V segment lost 1 base and the J segment 5 bases; nucleotides outside the gene matches: 10. This CDR3 region has 17 residues. Per the germline V gene, CDR1 is SEHNR and CDR2 is FQNEAQ (reference sequence). CDR3 nucleotide sequence: TGTGCCAGCAGCTTAGTGCACCAACAGGGGGAAAACAATGAGCAGTTCTTC. Its protein is CASSLVHQQGENNEQFF.

The V and J genes are TRBV12-3 or TRBV12-4 and TRBJ1-1; D might be TRBD1 (6 bases). Trimming pared 6 bases from V and 11 bases from J, leaving 25 bases between. The CDR3 contains 15 residues. CDR3 DNA sequence: TGTGCCAGCAGGCAAAACCCCCCGGGGGCAGGGACGGCTTTCTTT. Its protein is CASRQNPPGAGTAFF.

This clonotype was observed a few times. The rearrangement uses TRBV29-1 and TRBJ2-4; D perhaps matches TRBD1 (5 bases). Trimming cost V 4 bases and J 5 bases, with 9 bases left between them. CDR3 length equals 12 residues. CDR1 SQVTM and CDR2 ANQGSEA come from the germline V gene. Here the CDR3 DNA reads TGCAGCGTTGCCACAGGTCAAAACATTCAGTACTTC. Its protein product is CSVATGQNIQYF. The full variable domain, in which reference TRBV29-1 and TRBJ2-4 provide the parts outside the CDR3, is SAVISQKPSRDICQRGTSLTIQCQVDSQVTMMFWYRQQPGQSLTLIATANQGSEATYESGFVIDKFPISRPNLTFSTLTVSNMSPEDSSIYLCSVATGQNIQYFGAGTRLSVL.

The CDR3 spells CASSWGQVGGYTF. Written as DNA, the CDR3 is TGTGCCAGCAGTTGGGGACAGGTGGGCGGCTACACCTTC. The rearrangement links TRBV6-5 to TRBJ1-2; 8 nucleotides match TRBD1. The CDR3 is 13 amino acids. The germline V gene has CDR1 MNHEY and CDR2 SVGAGI. Germline trimming cut 4 bases from V and 8 bases from J; bases unmatched to any gene: 6.

The chain carries TRBV9 and TRBJ1-2; D is uncertain. Germline assignment: CDR1 SGDLS and CDR2 YYNGEE. The ends were cut back, 0 bases at V and 9 bases at J, with 6 bases in the middle. The CDR3 covers 11 residues. CDR3 region: CASSVDGSYTF. CDR3 coding DNA: TGTGCCAGCAGCGTAGATGGAAGCTACACCTTC.

The chain carries TRBV29-1 and TRBJ1-2, with D tentatively TRBD1 (6 bases). The germline CDR1 and CDR2 sequences are SQVTM and ANQGSEA. CDR3 size: 14 residues. V was cut by 4 bases and J by 4 bases, with 16 bases left in between. The CDR3 sequence: CSVVEQGRSYGYTF. The DNA of the CDR3 is TGCAGCGTTGTGGAACAGGGTCGGTCCTATGGCTACACCTTC.

The chain carries TRBV12-3 or TRBV12-4 and TRBJ2-1; weak D call: TRBD2 (5 bases). With 6 bases removed from V and 3 bases from J, the gap between germline ends came to 12 bases. This CDR3 has 14 residues. DNA of the CDR3: TGTGCCAGCAGGCCGGACTCTATCTACAATGAGCAGTTCTTC. Translation gives CASRPDSIYNEQFF.

The chain couples TRBV20-1 to TRBJ2-1, with D possibly matching TRBD2 (6 bases). Germline-derived CDR1 and CDR2 are DFQATT and SNEGSKA (reference sequence). V lost 3 bases and J lost 7, with 13 bases in between. There are 13 residues in the CDR3. CDR3 sequence (DNA): TGCAGTGCTAGCACCGGGAGTAGGAATGAGCAGTTCTTC. Its translation is CSASTGSRNEQFF.

This clonotype was counted only a few times. This sequence joins TRBV12-3 or TRBV12-4 and TRBJ2-5; D ambiguous. The end of the DNA is better explained by TRBJ2-7, so the J call may be wrong. The CDR3 is 15 residues long. The CDR3 bases are TGTGCCAGCAGTGCCCAGACGGCTAGCTCCTACGAGCAGTACTTC. This translates into CASSAQTASSYEQYF.

This clonotype came up a few times. The J gene is TRBJ2-7, the V gene TRBV14; no clear D gene. The V gene lost 4 bases and the J gene lost 1 base, with 14 bases spanning the gap. The CDR3 contains 15 residues. Germline CDR1 and CDR2: SGHDN and FVKESK. The CDR3 protein is CASSRLISSSYEQYV. Written as DNA, the CDR3 is TGTGCCAGCAGCCGACTGATTAGCTCTTCCTACGAGCAGTACGTC.

This clonotype showed up just a few times. This chain joins TRBV29-1 and TRBJ2-2; D is perhaps TRBD2 (6 bases). V lost 6 bases to trimming and J lost 4 bases, with 15 bases between them. Germline loops: CDR1 SQVTM, CDR2 ANQGSEA. The CDR3 is 14 amino acids. The CDR3 protein is CSVETRMGTGELFF. DNA for the CDR3: TGCAGCGTGGAGACTAGGATGGGCACCGGGGAGCTGTTTTTT.

This clonotype was seen a handful of times. The V and J genes are TRBV7-3 and TRBJ2-4; 7 nucleotides match TRBD1. V lost 2 bases to trimming and J lost 8 bases; unmatched junction nucleotides: 6. The CDR3 runs 14 residues. Germline V lookup: CDR1 SGHTA, CDR2 FQGTGA. CDR3 DNA sequence: TGTGCCAGCAGCTTAGCCCGGGACAGCCACATTCAGTACTTC. Amino acids: CASSLARDSHIQYF.

The table lists this clonotype with many counts. V is TRBV12-3 or TRBV12-4 and J is TRBJ2-3; 12 bases agree with TRBD2. Trimming cost V 4 bases and J 1 base; bases outside gene matches: 3. The CDR3 consists of 16 residues. The CDR3 loop is CASSWTSGARTDTQYF. The CDR3 DNA reads as TGTGCCAGCAGTTGGACTAGCGGGGCTCGCACAGATACGCAGTATTTT.

This clonotype showed up just a few times. This sequence joins TRBV29-1 and TRBJ2-1; 8 nucleotides line up with TRBD2. The CDR3 runs 13 residues. Germline loops: CDR1 SQVTM, CDR2 ANQGSEA. The CDR3 DNA sequence: TGCAGTTACGGGGGGGTATCCTACAATGAGCAGTTCTTC. Its protein is CSYGGVSYNEQFF.

This clonotype was detected a few times. The gene calls are TRBV20-1 and TRBJ1-6; the D gene is possibly TRBD1 (5 bases). Trimming left V 2 bases short and J 3 bases short, with 8 bases between. Germline-derived CDR1 and CDR2 are DFQATT and SNEGSKA (reference sequence). The CDR3 extends over 14 amino acids. The CDR3 loop is CSARPTVYNSPLHF. CDR3 DNA sequence: TGCAGTGCTAGACCGACAGTCTATAATTCACCCCTCCACTTT.

The chain couples TRBV9 to TRBJ2-3, with TRBD2 as a possible D gene (6 bases). This CDR3 contains 16 residues. CDR1 is SGDLS, CDR2 YYNGEE, per germline. With 4 bases removed from V and 2 bases from J, the gap between germline ends came to 17 bases. This CDR3 is CASSPTGGLLTDTQYF. CDR3 in DNA: TGTGCCAGCAGCCCTACCGGGGGTCTGCTCACAGATACGCAGTATTTT.

This clonotype was observed a handful of times. The V gene is TRBV5-1, the J gene TRBJ1-2; 7 bases agree with TRBD1. V lost 4 bases and J lost 5; bases outside the gene matches: 8. The CDR3 contains 14 residues. Per germline, CDR1 SGHRS and CDR2 YFSETQ. CDR3 in amino acids: CASSLLDRAYGYTF. The CDR3, as DNA: TGCGCCAGCAGCCTCCTCGACAGGGCTTATGGCTACACCTTC.

This clonotype has only a few counts. V and J are TRBV20-1 and TRBJ2-2, with D possibly being TRBD1 (5 bases). Germline V CDR1 and CDR2: DFQATT, SNEGSKA (reference sequence). The CDR3 consists of 16 residues. V shed 1 base and J shed 2 bases, with 14 bases lying between them. CDR3 nucleotides: TGCAGTGCTAGAGTGTCACAGGCACCAAACACCGGGGAGCTGTTTTTT. Its protein product is CSARVSQAPNTGELFF.

This clonotype was seen only a few times. The chain has TRBV6-5 and TRBJ2-5; D might be TRBD1 or TRBD2, each matching 5 bases. The DNA matches TRBJ2-7 better at its end, which makes the J call doubtful. The CDR3 spans 15 residues. CDR1 is MNHEY, CDR2 SVGAGI, per germline. The CDR3 reads CASRGVQGVSYEQYF. DNA of the CDR3: TGTGCCAGCAGGGGAGTGCAGGGAGTGTCCTACGAGCAGTACTTC.